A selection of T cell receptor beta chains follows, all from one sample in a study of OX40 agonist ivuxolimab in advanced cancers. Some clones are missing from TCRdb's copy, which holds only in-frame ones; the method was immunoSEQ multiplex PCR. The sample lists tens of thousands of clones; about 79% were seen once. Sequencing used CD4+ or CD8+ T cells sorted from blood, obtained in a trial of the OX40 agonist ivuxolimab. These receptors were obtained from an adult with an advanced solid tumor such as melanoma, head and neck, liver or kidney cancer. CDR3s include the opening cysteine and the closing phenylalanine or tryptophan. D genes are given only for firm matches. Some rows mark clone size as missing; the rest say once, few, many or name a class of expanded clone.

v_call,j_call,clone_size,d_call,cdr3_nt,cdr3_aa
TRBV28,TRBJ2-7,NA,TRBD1,TGTGCCAGCAGTACCACCCGACAGGGCCCGCAGTACTTC,CASSTTRQGPQYF
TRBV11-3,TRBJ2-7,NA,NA,TGTGCCAGCAGCTTCCTTTTCACGGGACTCTCCTACGAGCAGTACTTC,CASSFLFTGLSYEQYF
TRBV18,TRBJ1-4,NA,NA,TGTGCCAGCTCACCTTACAGTGCAACTAATGAAAAACTGTTTTTT,CASSPYSATNEKLFF
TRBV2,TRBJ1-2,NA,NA,TGTGCCAGCAGTGAAGCAGGACCTAACTATGGCTACACCTTC,CASSEAGPNYGYTF
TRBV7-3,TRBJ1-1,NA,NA,TGTGCCAGCAGCTTTGGGGGGGGAACTGAAGCTTTCTTT,CASSFGGGTEAFF
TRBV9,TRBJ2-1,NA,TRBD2,TGTGCCAGCAGCGTAGACAGCGGGGGTTACAATGAGCAGTTCTTC,CASSVDSGGYNEQFF
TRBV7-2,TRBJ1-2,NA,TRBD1,TGTGCCAGCAGCCCCAGACAGGGTCAAAACTATGGCTACACCTTC,CASSPRQGQNYGYTF
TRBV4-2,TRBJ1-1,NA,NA,TGTGCCAGCAGCCAAGCCGAAGGGCTGAACACTGAAGCTTTCTTT,CASSQAEGLNTEAFF
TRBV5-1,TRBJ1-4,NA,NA,TGCGCCAGCAGCTTGTCGGGGTCTGGGGAAAAACTGTTTTTT,CASSLSGSGEKLFF
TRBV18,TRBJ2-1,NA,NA,TGTGCCAGCTCACCAATGACGCCGAGCTCCTACAATGAGCAGTTCTTC,CASSPMTPSSYNEQFF
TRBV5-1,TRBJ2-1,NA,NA,TGCGCCAGCAGCTTCGACAGATACAATGAGCAGTTCTTC,CASSFDRYNEQFF
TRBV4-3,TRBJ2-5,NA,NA,TGCGCCAGCAGCCAAGATATTGCCGGTGCGCGGGAGACCCAGTACTTC,CASSQDIAGARETQYF
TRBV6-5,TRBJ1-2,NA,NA,TGTGCCAGCCGGGACTATGGCTACACCTTC,CASRDYGYTF
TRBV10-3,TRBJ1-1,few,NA,TGTGCCATCAGTGAGTCCAAGGGACTGAACACTGAAGCTTTCTTT,CAISESKGLNTEAFF
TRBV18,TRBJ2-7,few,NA,TGTGCCAGCTCACTCGGAGGTACCGAGCAGTACTTC,CASSLGGTEQYF
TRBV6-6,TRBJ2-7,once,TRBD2,TGTGCCAGCGCCACTAGCGGTAGCTCCTACGAGCAGTACTTC,CASATSGSSYEQYF
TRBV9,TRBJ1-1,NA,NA,TGTGCCAGCAGCGTAGACCCTCTATCCGAAGCTTTCTTT,CASSVDPLSEAFF
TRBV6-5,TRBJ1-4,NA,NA,TGTGCCAGCAGCTACGGTACAGGGCTTGGTCAAAAACTGTTTTTT,CASSYGTGLGQKLFF
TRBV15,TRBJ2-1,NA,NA,TGTGCCACCAGCTGGCTCCGGGATCCAACCCCTTCTGGGCAGTTCTTC,CATSWLRDPTPSGQFF
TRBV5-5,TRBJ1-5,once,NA,TGTGCCAGCAGCCCGGTTCAGGGGTACCAGCCCCAGCATTTT,CASSPVQGYQPQHF
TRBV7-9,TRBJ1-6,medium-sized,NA,TGTGCCAGCAGCTTCCGGGGGACTAATTCACCCCTCCACTTT,CASSFRGTNSPLHF
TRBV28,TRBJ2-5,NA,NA,TGTGCCAGCAGAGGTAATCAGTACTTC,CASRGNQYF
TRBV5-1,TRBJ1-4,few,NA,TGCGCCAGCAGCTTGGGGGCTCAGGGATTTCTGTTTTTT,CASSLGAQGFLFF
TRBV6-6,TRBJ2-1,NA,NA,TGTGCCAGCAGTGGCCCTGAGCAGTTCTTC,CASSGPEQFF
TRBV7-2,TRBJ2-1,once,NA,TGTGCCAGCAGCCCCCCCGAAGGCGGAAGCTCCTACAATGAGCAGTTCTTC,CASSPPEGGSSYNEQFF
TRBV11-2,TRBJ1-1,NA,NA,TGTGCCAGCAGCTTATTCTCACAGGGGAACACTGAAGCTTTCTTT,CASSLFSQGNTEAFF
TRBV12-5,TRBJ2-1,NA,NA,TGTGCTAGTGGTTCCAGGGTCAATGAGCAGTTCTTC,CASGSRVNEQFF
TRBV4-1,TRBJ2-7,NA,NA,TGCGCCAGCAGCCAAGATAGGCACTACGAGCAGTACTTC,CASSQDRHYEQYF
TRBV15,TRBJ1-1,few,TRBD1,TGTGCCACCAGCCCCCGTGGACAGGGTGGGGCTGAAGCTTTCTTT,CATSPRGQGGAEAFF
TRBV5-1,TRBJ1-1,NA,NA,TGCGCCAGCAGCTTGGTGGGTTACACTGAAGCTTTCTTT,CASSLVGYTEAFF
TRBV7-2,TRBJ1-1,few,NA,TGTGCCAGCAGCTTACTGGGGATCACTGAAGCTTTCTTT,CASSLLGITEAFF
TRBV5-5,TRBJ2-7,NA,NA,TGCGCCAGCAGCCAAATTGTGGGTTTGAACGAGCAGTACTTC,CASSQIVGLNEQYF
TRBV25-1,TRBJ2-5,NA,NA,TGTGCCACCTTCGTGGCTAGCGAAGAGACCCAGTACTTC,CATFVASEETQYF
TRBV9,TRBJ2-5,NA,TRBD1,TGTGCCAGCAACGGACAGGGTGGGGAGACCCAGTACTTC,CASNGQGGETQYF
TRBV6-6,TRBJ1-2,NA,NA,TGTGCCAGCAGTTACCCCGAGGCTTATGGCTACACCTTC,CASSYPEAYGYTF
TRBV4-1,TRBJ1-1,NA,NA,TGCGCCAGCAGCCAAGGTGTAATGGGGGCGCGAACTGAAGCTTTCTTT,CASSQGVMGARTEAFF
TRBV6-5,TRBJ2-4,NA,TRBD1,TGTGCCAGCAGACGCACCGGGACAGCAAACATTCAGTACTTC,CASRRTGTANIQYF
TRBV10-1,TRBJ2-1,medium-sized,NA,TGCGCCAGCAGTGACTTCGGTCAATACAATGAGCAGTTCTTC,CASSDFGQYNEQFF
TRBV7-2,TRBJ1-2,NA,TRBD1,TGTGCCAGCAGCTTAGATGCAACAAGGACAGGGGGCTATGGCTACACCTTC,CASSLDATRTGGYGYTF
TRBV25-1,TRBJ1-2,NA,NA,TGTGCCAGCAGTGAATTGGGTTCTAACTATGGCTACACCTTC,CASSELGSNYGYTF
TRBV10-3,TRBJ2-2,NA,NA,TGTGCCATCAATGGAGGGGAGCCCGGGGAGCTGTTTTTT,CAINGGEPGELFF
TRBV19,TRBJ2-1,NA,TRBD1,TGTGCCAGTAACATACCAGGGACAGGGGGGAATGAGCAGTTCTTC,CASNIPGTGGNEQFF
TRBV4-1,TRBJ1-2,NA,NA,TGCGCCAGCAGCCAAAACACAGGGATTAACTATGGCTACACCTTC,CASSQNTGINYGYTF
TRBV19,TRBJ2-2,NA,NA,TGTGCCAGTAGTCCAACAGGGTCCGCCGGGGAGCTGTTTTTT,CASSPTGSAGELFF
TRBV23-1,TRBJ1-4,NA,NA,TGCGCCAGCAGTCAATTGCTGGGGGACCGTGAAAAACTGTTTTTT,CASSQLLGDREKLFF
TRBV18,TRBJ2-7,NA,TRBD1,TGTGCCAGCTCACCAACGGGACAGGACCACGAGCAGTACTTC,CASSPTGQDHEQYF
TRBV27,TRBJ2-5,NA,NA,TGTGCCAGCAGTTTGTATGGGGGCGGGCAGCAAGAGACCCAGTACTTC,CASSLYGGGQQETQYF
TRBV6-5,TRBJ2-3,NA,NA,TGTGCCAGCCGACCGACTAGGTGGGTCTCAGATACGCAGTATTTT,CASRPTRWVSDTQYF
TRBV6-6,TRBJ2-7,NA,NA,TGTGCCAGCAGTTACTCAATAGGAGGGGCCAACGAGCAGTACTTC,CASSYSIGGANEQYF